The 4 T cell receptor beta chains given below trace back to one sample, sequenced in a study of cytomegalovirus exposure and HLA in healthy donors. PCR amplification relied on 60 Vbeta primers (plus 13 Jbeta primers). Clones were sequenced by immunoSEQ multiplex PCR, and TCRdb holds only the in-frame ones, with some missing. The data contain more than 70,000 clones, around four fifths of them seen just once; the ten biggest clones take up about 2%. Material for sequencing was PBMCs. These TCRs come from a boy aged 10-17 years in good health and CMV-seronegative.

The chain is built from TRBV18 and TRBJ2-7; no clear D gene. The length of the CDR3 is 16 residues. V was shortened by 1 base and J by 0 bases, with 13 bases between the two germline ends. CDR1 and CDR2 from the germline V gene are KGHSH and LQKENI. The CDR3 loop is CASSPRAAASSYEQYF. The CDR3 DNA reads TGTGCCAGCTCACCACGGGCAGCCGCGAGCTCCTACGAGCAGTACTTC.

The chain recombines TRBV19 with TRBJ1-1; D unresolved. Trimming took off 3 bases at V and 4 bases at J, with 12 bases between the two ends. The CDR3 is made up of 14 amino acids. Germline values: CDR1 LNHDA, CDR2 SQIVND (reference sequence). CDR3: CASSIGKRGTEAFF. In DNA form, the CDR3 reads TGTGCCAGTAGTATCGGGAAGAGAGGCACTGAAGCTTTCTTT.

The chain couples TRBV19 to TRBJ2-2; maybe TRBD1 (6 bases). CDR3 size: 12 residues. V was shortened by 7 bases and J by 3 bases, with 6 bases between the two germline ends. Germline V CDR1 and CDR2: LNHDA, SQIVND (reference sequence). The chain's CDR3 is CASTGDTGELFF. The CDR3 nucleotides are TGTGCCAGTACAGGGGACACCGGGGAGCTGTTTTTT. Drawing the rest from reference TRBV19 and TRBJ2-2, the complete variable domain is DGGITQSPKYLFRKEGQNVTLSCEQNLNHDAMYWYRQDPGQGLRLIYYSQIVNDFQKGDIAEGYSVSREKKESFPLTVTSAQKNPTAFYLCASTGDTGELFFGEGSRLTVL.

The chain links TRBV21-1 to TRBJ2-2; the table's D gene call, TRBD1, was not cross checked with the DNA. TRBV21-1 is classified as a pseudogene. The CDR3 runs 17 residues. This chain's CDR3 is CASSTRDRFGNTGELFF. CDR3 coding DNA: TGTGCCAGCAGCACCCGGGACAGGTTCGGGAACACCGGGGAGCTGTTTTTT.